A selection of T cell receptor beta chains follows, all from one sample in a study of blood T cell repertoires in COVID-19. Measured with immunoSEQ multiplex PCR; TCRdb has only the in-frame clones, and not every one. This table has some 200,000 clones, around 90% appearing once. The material sequenced was peripheral blood. The receptors were sampled from a man aged 60 to 69 with active or convalescent COVID-19. Both conserved end residues are part of each CDR3. D genes are given only for firm matches. Part of the rows lack a size; the others show once, few, many or a class for expanded clones.

.	TRBV3-1/TRBV3-2	.	TRBJ1-2	CASSQGGGSTLPGGYTF	TGTGCCAGCAGCCAAGGGGGAGGGAGTACCTTACCGGGTGGCTACACCTTC
.	TRBV9	.	TRBJ1-3	CASSVGEGGGNTIYF	TGTGCCAGCAGCGTAGGGGAGGGTGGTGGAAACACCATATATTTT
.	TRBV27	TRBD1	TRBJ1-6	CASSPGQYNSPLHF	TGTGCCAGCAGTCCGGGACAGTATAATTCACCCCTCCACTTT
few	TRBV24-1	.	TRBJ2-1	CATSDRLGGYNEQFF	TGTGCCACCAGTGATAGACTAGGCGGCTACAATGAGCAGTTCTTC
.	TRBV9	.	TRBJ2-5	CASSQGGGALRETQYF	TGTGCCAGCAGCCAAGGGGGAGGGGCCCTGAGAGAGACCCAGTACTTC
once	TRBV6-5	TRBD1	TRBJ1-5	CASSYSGTGNQPQHF	TGTGCCAGCAGTTACTCCGGGACAGGTAATCAGCCCCAGCATTTT
.	TRBV21-1	.	TRBJ1-6	CASSKSTGRNLYSPLHF	TGTGCCAGCAGCAAATCGACAGGCCGCAACCTCTATTCACCCCTCCACTTT
.	TRBV27	TRBD1	TRBJ1-6	CASADRAGANSPLHF	TGTGCCAGCGCCGACAGGGCGGGCGCCAATTCACCCCTCCACTTT
once	TRBV9	.	TRBJ2-2	CASSPPSSGGGTGELFF	TGTGCCAGCAGCCCCCCTTCCTCAGGGGGAGGCACCGGGGAGCTGTTTTTT
.	TRBV2	.	TRBJ2-3	CASSADSGIATDTQYF	TGTGCCAGCAGTGCCGATTCCGGGATCGCCACAGATACGCAGTATTTT
.	TRBV9	TRBD2	TRBJ2-3	CASSAPRASGISDTQYF	TGTGCCAGCAGCGCCCCCAGGGCTAGCGGAATCTCAGATACGCAGTATTTT
.	TRBV24-1	TRBD2	TRBJ2-1	CATSDALAGNYNEQFF	TGTGCCACCAGTGACGCTCTAGCGGGGAACTACAATGAGCAGTTCTTC
.	TRBV7-9	.	TRBJ1-1	CASSLALLGHSEAFF	TGTGCCAGCAGCTTAGCGCTACTGGGGCACTCTGAAGCTTTCTTT
.	TRBV30	.	TRBJ2-2	CAWSPAGELFF	TGTGCCTGGAGCCCAGCCGGGGAGCTGTTTTTT
.	TRBV4-1	TRBD2	TRBJ2-7	CASSPFGGGAIRSYEQYF	TGCGCCAGCAGCCCTTTTGGCGGGGGGGCAATTAGGTCCTACGAGCAGTACTTC
.	TRBV5-1	TRBD1	TRBJ2-6	CASSSDRGTYRPNSGANVLTF	TGCGCCAGCAGTTCTGACAGGGGGACATATCGACCTAACTCTGGGGCCAACGTCCTGACTTTC
.	TRBV18	.	TRBJ1-6	CASSRGGAMGSPLHF	TGTGCCAGTTCACGGGGAGGCGCTATGGGTTCACCCCTCCACTTT
.	TRBV19	TRBD1	TRBJ1-4	CASRGTGKEKLFF	TGTGCCAGTAGGGGGACAGGGAAGGAAAAACTGTTTTTT
.	TRBV27	TRBD1	TRBJ1-4	CASSLYAGGREKLFF	TGTGCCAGCAGTTTATACGCAGGGGGTCGGGAAAAACTGTTTTTT
.	TRBV4-1	.	TRBJ2-4	CASSQPTAILAKNIQYF	TGCGCCAGCAGCCAACCTACAGCAATATTAGCCAAAAACATTCAGTACTTC